Below are 3 T cell receptor beta chains sequenced from a single sample in a study of cytomegalovirus exposure and HLA in healthy donors. This PCR relied on a set of 60 Vbeta primers and 13 Jbeta primers. Profiled with immunoSEQ multiplex PCR; TCRdb holds only in-frame clones, not every one. The repertoire includes some 200,000 clones, roughly 80% of them detected once, and around 3% sits in the top ten. The sequenced material came from PBMCs. The origin of the receptors is a woman between 45 and 65 years old in good health and CMV-seropositive.

The chain joins TRBV19 to TRBJ1-1, with 8 bases lining up with TRBD1. Germline CDR1 reads LNHDA; CDR2 reads SQIVND (reference sequence). V was pared by 5 bases and J by 0 bases, with 11 bases of the junction left unmatched. The CDR3 length is 17 residues. The CDR3 nucleotides read TGTGCCAGTAGTCTAACAGGGGGATTGGACATGAACACTGAAGCTTTCTTT. Translating gives CASSLTGGLDMNTEAFF.

This sequence joins TRBV5-5 and TRBJ1-1, with D possibly being TRBD1 (5 bases). From germline, CDR1 is SGHKS and CDR2 YYEKEE (reference sequence). The CDR3 totals 13 residues. With 0 bases removed from V and 11 bases from J, the gap between germline ends came to 14 bases. The CDR3 spells CASSLGGEGIAFF. The DNA of the CDR3 is TGTGCCAGCAGCTTGGGGGGCGAAGGTATCGCTTTCTTT.

The count of this clone is one. This chain links TRBV18 with TRBJ2-1, with 8 nucleotides matching TRBD2. V was clipped by 3 bases and J by 4 bases; unmatched bases: 8. Germline lookup yields CDR1 KGHSH and CDR2 LQKENI. The CDR3 spans 16 residues. The CDR3 region is CASSPRRGDLYNEQFF. Here the CDR3 DNA reads TGTGCCAGCTCACCTCGGCGGGGGGACCTGTACAATGAGCAGTTCTTC.